The 28 T cell receptor beta chains listed next were all sequenced from one sample in a study of blood T cell repertoires in COVID-19. Profiling relied on immunoSEQ multiplex PCR, and the TCRdb table lists in-frame clones only, not all of them. This sample has 200,000 to 300,000 clones, with roughly 84% found just once. Sequenced input: peripheral blood. These receptors were obtained from a man aged 35 to 55 who had recovered from COVID-19.

The rearrangement links TRBV25-1 to TRBJ2-1, with a possible D match to TRBD1 (6 bases). The germline gives CDR1 MGHDK, CDR2 SYGVNS. Trimming removed 8 bases at V and 8 bases at J, with 28 bases between. CDR3 length: 17 residues. As DNA, the CDR3 is TGTGCCAGCCTGGGTACCCCCGGGACACTCAAGGGTCATGAGCAGTTCTTC. It translates to CASLGTPGTLKGHEQFF.

The rearrangement joins TRBV15 to TRBJ2-1; D not resolved. Looked up from germline, CDR1 is LNHNV and CDR2 is YYDKDF (reference sequence). There are 16 residues in the CDR3. The germline V and J ends were trimmed by 0 bases and 2 bases, with 11 bases remaining between them. CDR3 sequence reads: CATSRDSFEAYNEQFF. The CDR3 coding sequence is TGTGCCACCAGCAGAGACAGCTTCGAGGCCTACAATGAGCAGTTCTTC.

V is TRBV3-1 (or the pseudogene TRBV3-2) and J is TRBJ2-5; TRBD2 agrees at 8 bases. Germline loops: CDR1 LGHDT, CDR2 YNNKEL (reference sequence). CDR3 length equals 16 residues. The V gene end was trimmed by 3 bases and the J gene end by 5 bases; junction bases not matched to a gene: 11. CDR3 loop: CASSQDSGTRRETQYF. The CDR3 DNA is TGTGCCAGCAGCCAGGATTCCGGGACTAGGCGGGAGACCCAGTACTTC.

The V and J genes are TRBV30 and TRBJ2-1, with unresolved D. Trimming took off 1 base at V and 9 bases at J, with 7 bases between the two ends. Germline V gene sequence: CDR1 GTSNPN, CDR2 SVGIG (reference sequence). The CDR3 extends over 11 amino acids. CDR3 residues: CAWSGSFEQFF. CDR3 bases: TGTGCCTGGAGTGGTTCCTTTGAGCAGTTCTTC.

The chain uses TRBV20-1 and TRBJ1-5, with D unclear. This CDR3 is 12 amino acids long. Germline V lookup: CDR1 DFQATT, CDR2 SNEGSKA (reference sequence). The ends were cut back, 3 bases at V and 5 bases at J, with 8 bases in the middle. The CDR3, as DNA: TGCAGTGCTAGTCCGGGGTATCAGCCCCAGCATTTT. Its protein is CSASPGYQPQHF.

This clone was observed once. CDR3 loop: CASSQPWARGEAFF. CDR3 nucleotide sequence: TGTGCCAGCAGCCAGCCGTGGGCCCGGGGTGAAGCTTTCTTT. This chain connects TRBV7-8 to TRBJ1-1; D uncertain. CDR3 length: 14 residues. Germline CDR1 and CDR2: SGHVS and FQNEAQ. Trimming removed 5 bases at V and 7 bases at J, with 17 bases between.

In this sample, this clone turned up a few times. V usage is TRBV19 and J usage is TRBJ1-2; 9 bases map to TRBD1. CDR1 is LNHDA, CDR2 SQIVND, per germline (reference sequence). V dropped 0 bases and J dropped 4; count of bases not matched to a gene: 6. This CDR3 has 16 amino acids. DNA of the CDR3: TGTGCCAGTAGTATAGAAACCGGGACAGGGATCTATGGCTACACCTTC. Amino acids: CASSIETGTGIYGYTF.

The chain joins TRBV18 to TRBJ1-1; D call uncertain. Trimming took 2 bases from V and 1 from J, leaving 17 bases between them. This CDR3 region has 17 residues. CDR1 is KGHSH, CDR2 LQKENI, per germline. The CDR3 sequence is CASSPSSGRLTNTEAFF. The CDR3 DNA reads as TGTGCCAGCTCACCAAGCTCGGGAAGACTTACGAACACTGAAGCTTTCTTT.

This clone has just a few counts. This rearrangement joins TRBV25-1 to TRBJ2-2; D is perhaps TRBD2 (5 bases). The CDR3 spans 15 residues. Germline-derived CDR1 and CDR2 are MGHDK and SYGVNS. V lost 3 bases and J 0 bases, leaving 8 bases between the germline ends. The DNA of the CDR3 is TGTGCCAGCAGTGACACTAGACCGAACACCGGGGAGCTGTTTTTT. Translating gives CASSDTRPNTGELFF.

The chain recombines TRBV4-3 with TRBJ2-1, with D unresolved. Germline CDR1 LGHNA, CDR2 YSLEER. CDR3 length: 16 residues. With 1 base removed from V and 3 bases from J, the gap between germline ends came to 13 bases. The CDR3 DNA is TGCGCCAGCAGCCAAGTAAGGAGTTCGGTCTACAATGAGCAGTTCTTC. As protein: CASSQVRSSVYNEQFF.

This chain connects TRBV6-5 to TRBJ2-1, with a weak D call TRBD2 (5 bases). Germline values: CDR1 MNHEY, CDR2 SVGAGI. There are 15 residues in the CDR3. V lost 5 bases and J lost 0, with 11 bases in between. CDR3 DNA: TGTGCCAGCAGTCAGGACTTAAGCTCCTACAATGAGCAGTTCTTC. As protein: CASSQDLSSYNEQFF.

The chain employs TRBV30 and TRBJ1-2, with TRBD1 matching 11 bases. CDR1 and CDR2 from the germline V gene are GTSNPN and SVGIG (reference sequence). CDR3 length: 14 residues. V lost 2 bases, J lost 8 bases, and 7 bases stayed unmatched. The CDR3 DNA reads TGTGCCTGGAGTCGGGACAGGGGGATGAGGGGCTACACCTTC. This encodes CAWSRDRGMRGYTF.

The chain links TRBV21-1 to TRBJ1-5; the table assigns TRBD1, which was not confirmed against the DNA. TRBV21-1 constitutes a pseudogene. CDR3 length: 16 amino acids. DNA of the CDR3: TGTGCCAGCAGCTTTCCCCGGGACAGGGACCCTCAGCCCCAGCATTTT. It specifies CASSFPRDRDPQPQHF.

The V call is TRBV28, the J call TRBJ1-2; D uncertain. CDR1 MDHEN and CDR2 SYDVKM come from the germline V gene. CDR3 length: 14 residues. V dropped 2 bases and J dropped 5 bases, with 12 bases sitting between them. CDR3 residues: CASSLPHSFYGYTF. CDR3 nucleotide sequence: TGTGCCAGCAGTTTACCACACAGCTTTTATGGCTACACCTTC.

This clone has more than one count but fewer than ten. The chain couples TRBV12-3 or TRBV12-4 to TRBJ1-6, with D tentatively TRBD1 (6 bases). The CDR3 runs to 13 residues. Trimming took off 5 bases at V and 9 bases at J, with 11 bases between the two ends. CDR3 residues: CASSQGQFSPLHF. DNA of the CDR3: TGTGCCAGCAGTCAGGGGCAGTTTTCACCCCTCCACTTT.

The chain couples TRBV6-5 to TRBJ2-7; 7 bases align to TRBD2. V lost 6 bases and J lost 2; bases outside the gene matches: 10. The germline V gene encodes CDR1 MNHEY and CDR2 SVGAGI. The CDR3 totals 15 residues. The CDR3 spells CASRAPGTKPYEQYF. CDR3 bases: TGTGCCAGCAGAGCTCCCGGGACTAAACCCTACGAGCAGTACTTC.

The V call is TRBV9, the J call TRBJ2-7, with 12 positions matching TRBD1. Per germline, CDR1 SGDLS and CDR2 YYNGEE. The CDR3 covers 17 residues. With V trimmed by 3 bases and J by 7 bases, 14 bases remained unmatched. CDR3 residues: CASSAQMGQGALGEQYF. CDR3 nucleotides: TGTGCCAGCAGCGCCCAAATGGGACAGGGGGCCTTAGGTGAGCAGTACTTC.

The chain couples TRBV2 to TRBJ2-2, with D possibly TRBD1 on 5 matching bases. Germline CDR1 is SNHLY and CDR2 is FYNNEI. The CDR3 covers 16 residues. Between the trimmed V and J ends, which lost 7 bases and 0 bases, there was a span of 15 bases. This CDR3 is CASTRALGANTGELFF. DNA for the CDR3: TGTGCCAGCACCAGAGCGTTAGGGGCGAACACCGGGGAGCTGTTTTTT. The full variable domain, in which reference TRBV2 and TRBJ2-2 provide the parts outside the CDR3, is EPEVTQTPSHQVTQMGQEVILRCVPISNHLYFYWYRQILGQKVEFLVSFYNNEISEKSEIFDDQFSVERPDGSNFTLKIRSTKLEDSAMYFCASTRALGANTGELFFGEGSRLTVL.

The rearrangement uses TRBV12-1 and TRBJ1-2. TRBV12-1 represents a pseudogene. The length of the CDR3 is 14 residues. CDR3 amino acids: CASSFGVPAFGYTF. The CDR3 bases are TGTGCCAGCAGCTTTGGAGTCCCCGCGTTTGGCTACACCTTC.

This chain links TRBV13 with TRBJ2-7; D remains unclear. CDR3 length equals 13 residues. Germline CDR1 and CDR2: PRHDT and FYEKMQ (reference sequence). The V and J ends lost 3 bases and 0 bases respectively, with 6 bases between them. CDR3 sequence reads: CASSLPSSYEQYF. The CDR3 nucleotides are TGTGCCAGCAGCTTGCCGAGCTCCTACGAGCAGTACTTC.

The CDR3 region has the DNA TGTGCCAGCTCACCACCTGCGGGGGAAGGCGGGGAGCTGTTTTTT. As protein: CASSPPAGEGGELFF. The chain couples TRBV18 to TRBJ2-2, with 7 bases that match TRBD2. Germline V gives CDR1 KGHSH, CDR2 LQKENI. V lost 0 bases to trimming and J lost 7 bases; unmatched junction nucleotides: 5. The CDR3 length is 15 residues.

This clone was seen a few times. This chain connects TRBV27 to TRBJ2-3; TRBD2 matches 8 bases. The CDR3 covers 15 residues. Trimming at V came to 3 bases and at J to 6 bases, leaving 8 bases not matched to a gene. Germline V CDR1 and CDR2: MNHEY, SMNVEV (reference sequence). This CDR3 is CASSFRPGRVDTQYF. CDR3 DNA sequence: TGTGCCAGCAGTTTTAGGCCCGGGAGGGTTGATACGCAGTATTTT.

The gene calls are TRBV27 and TRBJ1-6, with D possibly being TRBD1 (6 bases). The CDR3 spans 15 residues. Germline values: CDR1 MNHEY, CDR2 SMNVEV (reference sequence). V was clipped by 5 bases and J by 3 bases, with 11 bases between them. CDR3 nucleotides: TGTGCCAGCAGTCGGGGGGCTGGCTATAATTCACCCCTCCACTTT. Its translation: CASSRGAGYNSPLHF.

The gene calls are TRBV21-1 and TRBJ1-4; TRBD1 is taken as the D call from the table, unchecked against the DNA. TRBV21-1 is annotated as a pseudogene. The CDR3 has 14 residues. The CDR3 is CASPKRGRKEKLFF. The CDR3, as DNA: TGTGCCAGCCCTAAGAGGGGGCGAAAGGAAAAACTGTTTTTT.

This clone has a handful of counts. The rearrangement links TRBV18 to TRBJ2-2; no reliable D call. Trimming took off 5 bases at V and 3 bases at J, with 4 bases between the two ends. The CDR3 loop spans 12 amino acids. Germline CDR1 KGHSH, CDR2 LQKENI. CDR3: CASSSDTGELFF. The DNA of the CDR3 is TGTGCCAGCTCATCGGACACCGGGGAGCTGTTTTTT.

The chain's CDR3 is CASSTGIPYEQYF. The CDR3, as DNA: TGTGCCAGCAGCACCGGGATCCCCTACGAGCAGTACTTC. The V call is TRBV6-2 or TRBV6-3, the J call TRBJ2-7, with TRBD2 as a possible D gene (5 bases). The CDR3 is 13 amino acids. V was pared by 6 bases and J by 2 bases, with 11 bases between. Germline CDR1 and CDR2: MNHEY and SVGEGT.

This clone turned up a few times. J is TRBJ2-3 and V is TRBV6-2 or TRBV6-3, with a weak D call TRBD2 (6 bases). The CDR3 runs to 14 residues. Trimming shortened V by 6 bases and J by 3 bases, and 13 bases separated the two germline ends. CDR1 and CDR2 (germline): MNHEY, SVGEGT. The CDR3 region has the DNA TGTGCCAGCAGCCAAGGGGAGGTGACAGATACGCAGTATTTT. It translates to CASSQGEVTDTQYF.

The chain has TRBV5-6 and TRBJ2-3; 9 bases are shared with TRBD1. This CDR3 region has 15 residues. Germline CDR1 and CDR2: SGHDT and YYEEEE. V lost 3 bases and J lost 1; bases outside the gene matches: 3. The CDR3 here is CASSSDRGGTDTQYF. CDR3 DNA: TGTGCCAGCAGCTCGGACAGGGGAGGCACAGATACGCAGTATTTT.